This T cell receptor beta chain was found in a study of blood T cell repertoires in COVID-19. As for the study in general: The United States, Italy and Spain were the sources of the acute and convalescent COVID-19 samples. In each case, the material was cDNA or gDNA derived from T cells, B-cell-depleted T cells, or PBMCs.

Under the authors' procedure: The authors estimated nucleated cell counts from reference gene primer amplification. Using immunoSEQ multiplex PCR, the repertoire was profiled, and TCRdb retains in-frame clones only, with some absent. V, J and clone size are those of that table, while D and trimming were read from the DNA. The data hold just under 80,000 clones, with 88% observed a single time. Germline V gene lookup returns CDR1 KGHDR and CDR2 SFDVKD. V was pared by 5 bases and J by 1 base, with 7 bases between. The CDR3 covers 13 residues. The sample taken for sequencing was peripheral blood. The chain joins TRBV24-1 to TRBJ1-1; tentatively, D is TRBD1 (5 bases). The clonotype was recovered from a human donor in a cohort sampled during active COVID-19. The CDR3, as DNA: TGTGCCACCAGTGTTCAGGGGAACACTGAAGCTTTCTTT. It codes for CATSVQGNTEAFF.